The rows below give T cell receptor beta chains drawn from one sample of a study of long-term antiretroviral therapy in people with HIV. Method: immunoSEQ multiplex PCR; TCRdb's copy keeps in-frame clones and lacks some. In the table there are around 16,000 clones, approximately 94% of which are singletons. Material: unsorted PBMCs, obtained just under 6.5 years after starting antiretroviral therapy. The receptors were sampled from a woman in her fifties or sixties with HIV. Each CDR3 is given with its conserved first and last residue. The D gene is left open where the match is weak.

v_call	d_call	j_call	cdr3_aa	cdr3_nt
TRBV5-1	-	TRBJ1-2	CASSLESPDYGYTF	TGCGCCAGCAGCTTGGAGAGCCCCGACTATGGCTACACCTTC
TRBV19	-	TRBJ2-3	CASSILVGVDTQYF	TGTGCCAGTAGTATACTAGTAGGGGTCGATACGCAGTATTTT
TRBV10-2	-	TRBJ2-2	CASSQRGIQGLNTGELFF	TGCGCCAGCAGCCAAAGGGGGATCCAGGGGCTGAACACCGGGGAGCTGTTTTTT
TRBV7-9	TRBD1	TRBJ2-2	CASSMGQPGPGELFF	TGTGCCAGCAGCATGGGACAGCCGGGCCCCGGGGAGCTGTTTTTT
TRBV4-3	TRBD1	TRBJ1-1	CASSQDWATGGSEAFF	TGCGCCAGCAGCCAAGATTGGGCGACAGGGGGATCTGAAGCTTTCTTT
TRBV28	TRBD1	TRBJ1-6	CASSLRQGFSALHF	TGTGCCAGCAGTCTCCGACAGGGGTTCTCAGCCCTCCACTTT
TRBV30	TRBD1	TRBJ1-5	CASPRGTGGNQPQHF	TGTGCCTCACCGAGGGGGACAGGGGGCAATCAGCCCCAGCATTTT
TRBV4-2	TRBD2	TRBJ2-3	CASSQERGIAGGPSDTQYF	TGTGCCAGCAGCCAAGAAAGGGGTATAGCGGGAGGGCCGTCAGATACGCAGTATTTT
TRBV5-6	TRBD1	TRBJ2-1	CASSIPGQVFNEQFF	TGTGCCAGCAGCATCCCGGGACAGGTTTTCAATGAGCAGTTCTTC
TRBV4-2	TRBD2	TRBJ2-1	CASSQDLTLAGVNEQFF	TGTGCCAGCAGCCAAGATTTGACACTAGCGGGAGTAAATGAGCAGTTCTTC
TRBV28	-	TRBJ1-4	CASRLSGAREKLFF	TGTGCCAGCAGGCTGTCCGGGGCGCGGGAAAAACTGTTTTTT
TRBV14	-	TRBJ2-5	CASSQDTGTQYF	TGTGCCAGCAGCCAAGATACGGGGACCCAGTACTTC
TRBV10-3	-	TRBJ1-1	CAISEGAGNTEAFF	TGTGCCATCAGTGAGGGGGCGGGAAACACTGAAGCTTTCTTT
TRBV6-6	-	TRBJ1-3	CASSPNSGNTIYF	TGTGCCAGCAGTCCCAACTCTGGAAACACCATATATTTT